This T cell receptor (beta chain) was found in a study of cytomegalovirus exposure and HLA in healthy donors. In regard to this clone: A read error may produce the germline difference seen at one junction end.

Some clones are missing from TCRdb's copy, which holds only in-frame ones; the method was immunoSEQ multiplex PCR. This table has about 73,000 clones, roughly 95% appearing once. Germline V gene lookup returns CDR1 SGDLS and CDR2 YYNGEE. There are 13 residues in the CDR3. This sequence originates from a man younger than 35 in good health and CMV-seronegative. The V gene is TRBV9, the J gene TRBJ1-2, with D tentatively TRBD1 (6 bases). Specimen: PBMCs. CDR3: CASSPPGGGVGIF. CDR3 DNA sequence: TGTGCCAGCAGCCCCCCTGGGGGGGGCGTCGGAATCTTC. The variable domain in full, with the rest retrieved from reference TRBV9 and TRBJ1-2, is DSGVTQTPKHLITATGQRVTLRCSPRSGDLSVYWYQQSLDQGLQFLIQYYNGEERAKGNILERFSAQQFPDLHSELNLSSLELGDSALYFCASSPPGGGVGIFGSGTRLTVV.